A single sample is the source of the 22 T cell receptor beta chains below, sequenced in a study of T cell responses to AZD1222 COVID-19 vaccine. Some clones are missing from TCRdb's copy, which holds only in-frame ones; the method was immunoSEQ multiplex PCR. The sample holds more than 80,000 clones, around 89% seen once. Sequenced material: peripheral blood, taken 28 days after the second AZD1222 dose. The receptors here all came from an adult who received the AZD1222 COVID-19 vaccine.

The chain carries TRBV10-3 and TRBJ1-4; tentative D call: TRBD1 (6 bases). Germline V gives CDR1 ENHRY, CDR2 SYGVKD. The CDR3 length is 16 residues. Trimming left V 3 bases short and J 0 bases short, with 11 bases between. DNA for the CDR3: TGTGCCATCAGTGAAGGGGGAGGGGCAACTAATGAAAAACTGTTTTTT. It is translated as CAISEGGGATNEKLFF.

The V call is TRBV7-9, the J call TRBJ1-5; TRBD1 is a possible D gene (6 bases). V lost 3 bases to trimming and J lost 3 bases, with 9 bases between them. This CDR3 has 14 residues. The germline gives CDR1 SEHNR, CDR2 FQNEAQ (reference sequence). This chain's CDR3 is CASSLGHYNQPQHF. CDR3 in DNA: TGTGCCAGCAGCTTGGGACATTACAATCAGCCCCAGCATTTT.

The gene calls are TRBV15 and TRBJ1-2; D remains ambiguous. The CDR3 loop spans 14 amino acids. Germline V gives CDR1 LNHNV, CDR2 YYDKDF (reference sequence). V lost 0 bases, J lost 4 bases, and 9 bases lay in between. For the CDR3, the DNA is TGTGCCACCAGCAGAGAAAGGACGTCCTATGGCTACACCTTC. Protein product: CATSRERTSYGYTF.

The chain has TRBV25-1 and TRBJ2-1; a weak D match, TRBD2 (6 bases). Germline V gene lookup returns CDR1 MGHDK and CDR2 SYGVNS. CDR3 length: 16 residues. The ends were cut back, 4 bases at V and 0 bases at J, with 13 bases in the middle. The CDR3 nucleotides read TGTGCCAGCAGTGTGGAGGGACCCGGCTCCTACAATGAGCAGTTCTTC. It encodes CASSVEGPGSYNEQFF.

The chain uses TRBV5-1 and TRBJ2-7, with a possible D match to TRBD1 (6 bases). Trimming shortened V by 1 base and J by 8 bases, and 13 bases separated the two germline ends. Germline values: CDR1 SGHRS, CDR2 YFSETQ. This CDR3 comprises 13 residues. Written as DNA, the CDR3 is TGCGCCAGCAGCTTGCCAGGGGAAGTAAAGCAGTACTTC. This encodes CASSLPGEVKQYF.

V gene TRBV30 combines with J gene TRBJ1-2, with TRBD1 matching over 7 bases. The V and J ends lost 3 bases and 2 bases, in that order; junction bases with no gene match: 3. Germline V gene lookup returns CDR1 GTSNPN and CDR2 SVGIG (reference sequence). The CDR3 consists of 13 residues. The DNA of the CDR3 is TGTGCCTGGAGCAGGGGGGCGAACTATGGCTACACCTTC. Translation: CAWSRGANYGYTF.

The chain couples TRBV3-1 (or the pseudogene TRBV3-2) to TRBJ1-1, with D perhaps matching TRBD1 (6 bases). V dropped 3 bases and J dropped 2 bases, with 16 bases sitting between them. This CDR3 has 16 amino acids. Germline-derived CDR1 and CDR2 are LGHDT and YNNKEL (reference sequence). The CDR3 region has the DNA TGTGCCAGCAGCCAGACCCGATCGACAGGAAACACTGAAGCTTTCTTT. Its translation: CASSQTRSTGNTEAFF.

V gene TRBV19 combines with J gene TRBJ1-1, with D maybe TRBD1 (6 bases). CDR3 length: 12 amino acids. The germline gives CDR1 LNHDA, CDR2 SQIVND (reference sequence). V was shortened by 3 bases and J by 11 bases, with 13 bases between the two germline ends. CDR3 loop: CASSISTGRAFF. For the CDR3, the DNA is TGTGCCAGTAGTATTTCGACAGGTCGGGCTTTCTTT.

For the CDR3, the DNA is TGTGCCAGCAACCTAGGGTGGGGAGTCACAGATACGCAGTATTTT. This sequence encodes CASNLGWGVTDTQYF. V usage is TRBV6-6 and J usage is TRBJ2-3; TRBD2 might be the D (5 bases). The germline CDR1 and CDR2 sequences are MNHNY and SVGAGI (reference sequence). V lost 7 bases, J lost 2 bases, and 16 bases lay in between. The CDR3 contains 15 residues.

This clone is medium-sized (0.01 to 0.1%). The chain recombines TRBV27 with TRBJ2-6; 8 bases are a match to TRBD1. The V and J ends lost 4 bases and 4 bases, in that order; junction bases with no gene match: 12. The V gene's germline CDR1 is MNHEY and CDR2 SMNVEV (reference sequence). CDR3 size: 18 residues. The CDR3 sequence is CASSSRTGSLSGANVLTF. The CDR3 nucleotides read TGTGCCAGCAGTTCCCGGACAGGGTCCCTCTCCGGGGCCAACGTCCTGACTTTC.

V gene TRBV4-2 combines with J gene TRBJ2-1; 8 nucleotides line up with TRBD1. Germline loops: CDR1 LGHNA, CDR2 YNFKEQ. This CDR3 has 16 amino acids. Trimming removed 0 bases from V and 7 bases from J; junction bases left unmatched: 8. Here the CDR3 reads CASSQDAGGAVNEQFF. The CDR3 DNA is TGTGCCAGCAGCCAAGATGCAGGGGGCGCTGTTAATGAGCAGTTCTTC.

The J gene is TRBJ1-2, the V gene TRBV15, with 7 bases lining up with TRBD1. Germline loops: CDR1 LNHNV, CDR2 YYDKDF (reference sequence). V lost 1 base and J lost 1; bases outside the gene matches: 3. CDR3 length equals 15 residues. Written as DNA, the CDR3 is TGTGCCACCAGCAGAGGGCAGGGGGATAACTATGGCTACACCTTC. It yields the protein CATSRGQGDNYGYTF.

The chain uses TRBV3-1 (or the pseudogene TRBV3-2) and TRBJ2-7; no definite D call. Trimming shortened V by 1 base and J by 7 bases, and 8 bases separated the two germline ends. The germline CDR1 and CDR2 sequences are LGHDT and YNNKEL (reference sequence). The CDR3 totals 12 residues. The DNA of the CDR3 is TGTGCCAGCAGCCAAGGTCAGCGTGAGCAGTACTTC. It codes for CASSQGQREQYF.

The chain employs TRBV28 and TRBJ1-1; D gene uncertain. Looked up from germline, CDR1 is MDHEN and CDR2 is SYDVKM. This CDR3 comprises 14 residues. V lost 0 bases to trimming and J lost 0 bases, with 5 bases between them. In DNA form, the CDR3 reads TGTGCCAGCAGTTTATGGCCAATGAACACTGAAGCTTTCTTT. This translates into CASSLWPMNTEAFF.

The chain uses TRBV30 and TRBJ1-2; D remains ambiguous. Germline CDR1 and CDR2: GTSNPN and SVGIG (reference sequence). V lost 3 bases, J lost 4 bases, and 15 bases lay in between. The length of the CDR3 is 14 residues. CDR3 nucleotides: TGTGCCTGGAGCTTCCAGGTAAACTTCTATGGCTACACCTTC. Translated: CAWSFQVNFYGYTF. Filled out from reference TRBV30 and TRBJ1-2, the complete variable domain reads SQTIHQWPATLVQPVGSPLSLECTVEGTSNPNLYWYRQAAGRGLQLLFYSVGIGQISSEVPQNLSASRPQDRQFILSSKKLLLSDSGFYLCAWSFQVNFYGYTFGSGTRLTVV.

The chain employs TRBV5-5 and TRBJ1-1, with 9 bases identical to TRBD1. Germline V gene sequence: CDR1 SGHKS, CDR2 YYEKEE (reference sequence). Losses at the gene ends were 3 bases for V and 4 bases for J; bases not matched to a gene: 16. CDR3 length: 18 amino acids. This chain's CDR3 is CASSSARTGGGKVTEAFF. The CDR3 nucleotides read TGTGCCAGCAGCTCCGCCCGTACAGGGGGCGGAAAGGTCACTGAAGCTTTCTTT.

The V gene is TRBV6-1, the J gene TRBJ1-6, with a possible D match to TRBD1 (5 bases). CDR1 and CDR2 from the germline V gene are MNHNS and SASEGT. CDR3 length: 16 residues. Trimming removed 2 bases at V and 2 bases at J, with 10 bases between. The DNA for the CDR3 is TGTGCCAGCAGTGAATCGACAGTGCCCTATAATTCACCCCTCCACTTT. This codes for CASSESTVPYNSPLHF.

The chain combines TRBV7-8 with TRBJ1-5; unclear D gene. Germline assignment: CDR1 SGHVS and CDR2 FQNEAQ. V lost 1 base and J lost 3, with 4 bases in between. CDR3 length equals 13 residues. The CDR3 loop is CASSLEANQPQHF. CDR3 nucleotides: TGTGCCAGCAGCTTAGAAGCCAATCAGCCCCAGCATTTT.

The gene calls are TRBV10-2 and TRBJ1-2; D remains unclear. This CDR3 is 13 amino acids long. The V gene lost 3 bases and the J gene lost 5 bases, with 10 bases spanning the gap. Germline CDR1 WSHSY, CDR2 SAAADI. CDR3 nucleotides: TGCGCCAGCAGTGACATCAGCAGTTATGGCTACACCTTC. This codes for CASSDISSYGYTF.

The chain carries TRBV30 and TRBJ1-1; the D gene is possibly TRBD1 (6 bases). Trimming removed 2 bases at V and 0 bases at J, with 10 bases between. In germline, CDR1 is GTSNPN, CDR2 SVGIG (reference sequence). The CDR3 is 14 amino acids. CDR3 DNA sequence: TGTGCCTGGAGTACCGGGACAATGAACACTGAAGCTTTCTTT. The encoded protein is CAWSTGTMNTEAFF.

The rearrangement joins TRBV6-6 to TRBJ2-1, with 12 bases matching TRBD2. In germline, CDR1 is MNHNY, CDR2 SVGAGI (reference sequence). The ends lost 5 bases at V and 7 bases at J; junction bases unmatched: 6. CDR3 length: 15 residues. In DNA form, the CDR3 reads TGTGCCAGCAGTAACCTAGCGGGAGGGCAGAATGAGCAGTTCTTC. It codes for CASSNLAGGQNEQFF.

V usage is TRBV2 and J usage is TRBJ2-3; D might be TRBD2 (6 bases). Germline lookup yields CDR1 SNHLY and CDR2 FYNNEI. This CDR3 contains 15 residues. V lost 2 bases and J 0 bases, leaving 9 bases between the germline ends. The CDR3 coding sequence is TGTGCCAGCAGTGAATTGGCGGGGAGCACAGATACGCAGTATTTT. Translating it yields CASSELAGSTDTQYF.